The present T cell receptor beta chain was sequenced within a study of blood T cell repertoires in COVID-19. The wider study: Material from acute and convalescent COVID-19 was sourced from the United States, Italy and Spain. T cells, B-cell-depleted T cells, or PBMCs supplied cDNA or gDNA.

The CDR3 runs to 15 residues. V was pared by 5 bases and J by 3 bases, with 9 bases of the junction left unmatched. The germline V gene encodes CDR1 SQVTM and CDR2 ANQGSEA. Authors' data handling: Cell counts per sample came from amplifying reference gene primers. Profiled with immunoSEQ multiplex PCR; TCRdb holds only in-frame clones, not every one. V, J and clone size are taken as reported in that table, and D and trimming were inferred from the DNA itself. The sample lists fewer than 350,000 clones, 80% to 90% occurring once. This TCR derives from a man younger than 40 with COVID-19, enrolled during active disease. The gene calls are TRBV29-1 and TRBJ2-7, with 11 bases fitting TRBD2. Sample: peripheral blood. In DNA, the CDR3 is TGCAGCGTTTCGCTCGGGACTAGCGGCAACTACGAGCAGTACTTC. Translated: CSVSLGTSGNYEQYF.